This entry features one T cell receptor beta chain sequence. Antigen specificity is unknown. The data belong to a study of shared clonotypes between healthy human individuals. Only in-frame clones appear in the TCRdb table, and some are missing; sequencing was by immunoSEQ multiplex PCR. The sample consists of roughly 2 million clones, about 95% of them appearing once. Nashville, Tennessee was home to all donors, each a Caucasian adult. General study results and limits: Large depth notwithstanding, sorted-subset sequencing proved incomplete by rarefaction.

The CDR3 consists of 15 residues. Germline-derived CDR1 and CDR2 are KGHSH and LQKENI. Trimming left V 3 bases short and J 8 bases short, with 18 bases between. The receptor comes from a man aged 18 to 30 in good health. The chain uses TRBV18 and TRBJ2-3; D possibly corresponds to TRBD2 (5 bases). What was sequenced was naive CD4+ T cells sorted from blood. Subset in this sample: CD45RA+ positively selected. The CDR3 DNA sequence: TGTGCCAGCTCACCTCTACATGTGGTTGAGGGTACGCAGTATTTT. As protein: CASSPLHVVEGTQYF.